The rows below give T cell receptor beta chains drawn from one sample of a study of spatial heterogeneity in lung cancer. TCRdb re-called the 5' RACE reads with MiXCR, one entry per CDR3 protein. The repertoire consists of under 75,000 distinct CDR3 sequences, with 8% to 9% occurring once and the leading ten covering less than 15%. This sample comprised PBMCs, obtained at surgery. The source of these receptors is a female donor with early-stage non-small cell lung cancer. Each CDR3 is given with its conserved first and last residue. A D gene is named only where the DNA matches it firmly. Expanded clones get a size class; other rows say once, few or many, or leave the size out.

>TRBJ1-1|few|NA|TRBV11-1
CASSFREAEAFF
TGTGCCAGCAGCTTCAGGGAGGCTGAAGCTTTCTTT
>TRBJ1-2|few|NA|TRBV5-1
CASSLEGDADYGYTF
TGCGCCAGCAGCTTGGAAGGGGATGCGGACTATGGCTACACCTTC
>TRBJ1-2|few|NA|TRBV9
CASSARGGNGYTF
TGTGCCAGCAGCGCCCGTGGGGGGAACGGCTACACCTTC
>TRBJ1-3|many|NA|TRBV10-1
CASSEFHSGNTIYF
TGCGCCAGCAGTGAATTCCACTCTGGAAACACCATATATTTT
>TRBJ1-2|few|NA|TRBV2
CASNPTVSPDGYTF
TGTGCCAGCAACCCGACAGTATCTCCGGATGGCTACACCTTC
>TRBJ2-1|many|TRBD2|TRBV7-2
CASSLTPSGRVEQFF
TGTGCCAGCAGCTTAACGCCTAGCGGGAGGGTTGAGCAGTTCTTC
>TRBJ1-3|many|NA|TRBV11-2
CASSFSNSGNTIYF
TGTGCCAGCAGCTTCAGTAACTCTGGAAACACCATATATTTT
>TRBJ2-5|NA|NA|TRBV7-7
CASSLGRDLRGTQYF
TGTGCTAGCAGCTTAGGCCGGGATTTAAGAGGGACCCAGTACTTC
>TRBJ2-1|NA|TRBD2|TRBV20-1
CSARGWRDYNEQLF
TGCAGTGCCCGAGGTTGGAGGGACTACAATGAGCAGCTCTTC
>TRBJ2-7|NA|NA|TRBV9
CASSVSVGRQYEQYF
TGTGCCAGCAGCGTATCCGTGGGGAGACAATACGAGCAGTACTTC
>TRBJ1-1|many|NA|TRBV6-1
CASSTRLNTEAFF
TGTGCCAGCAGTACGCGACTGAACACTGAAGCTTTCTTT
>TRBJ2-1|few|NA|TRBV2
CASRGGSAYNEQFF
TGTGCCAGCAGGGGGGGTTCGGCCTACAATGAGCAGTTCTTC
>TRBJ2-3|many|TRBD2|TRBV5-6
CASSRGSGLADTDTQYF
TGTGCCAGCAGCCGCGGCTCCGGACTAGCGGACACAGATACGCAGTATTTT
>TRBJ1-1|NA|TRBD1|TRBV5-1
CASSLQGGSMNTEAFF
TGCGCCAGCAGCTTGCAGGGGGGCTCTATGAACACTGAAGCTTTCTTT
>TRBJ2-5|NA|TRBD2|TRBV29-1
CSIIAGGETQYF
TGCAGCATTATAGCGGGGGGTGAGACCCAGTACTTC
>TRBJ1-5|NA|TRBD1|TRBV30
CAWSRTGGRQPQHF
TGTGCCTGGAGTCGCACAGGGGGCCGGCAGCCCCAGCATTTT
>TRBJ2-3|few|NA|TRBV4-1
CASSRLPQVSTDTQYF
TGCGCCAGCAGCCGTCTCCCACAGGTGTCTACAGATACGCAGTATTTT
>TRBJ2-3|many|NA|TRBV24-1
CATSDADSTDTQYF
TGTGCCACCAGTGACGCCGACAGCACAGATACGCAGTATTTT
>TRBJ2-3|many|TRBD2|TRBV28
CASSPTGTSGRVQDTQYF
TGTGCCAGCAGTCCAACCGGGACTAGCGGGAGGGTCCAAGATACGCAGTATTTT
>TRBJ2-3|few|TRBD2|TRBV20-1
CSAISSGNTDTQYF
TGCAGTGCTATTAGCAGCGGGAACACAGATACGCAGTATTTT
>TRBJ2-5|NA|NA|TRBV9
CASSAKGTAETQYF
TGTGCCAGCAGCGCAAAGGGGACTGCGGAGACCCAGTACTTC
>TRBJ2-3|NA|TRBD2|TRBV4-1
CASSQGVGSEGLNTDTQYF
TGCGCCAGCAGCCAGGGCGTTGGGAGCGAGGGACTAAACACAGATACGCAGTATTTT
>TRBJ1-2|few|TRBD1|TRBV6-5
CASSYQGQGYGYTF
TGTGCCAGCAGTTATCAGGGACAGGGCTATGGCTACACCTTC
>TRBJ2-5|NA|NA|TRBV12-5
CASGPPQEQTQYF
TGTGCTAGTGGTCCGCCTCAAGAGCAGACCCAGTACTTC
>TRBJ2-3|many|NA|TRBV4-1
CASSSSDRSTDTQYF
TGCGCCAGCAGCTCTTCGGACCGGAGCACAGATACGCAGTATTTT
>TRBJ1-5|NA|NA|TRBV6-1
CASSEPTPDYNQPQHF
TGTGCCAGCAGTGAACCGACACCAGACTATAATCAGCCCCAGCATTTT
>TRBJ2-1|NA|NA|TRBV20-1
CSASPVLNEQFF
TGCAGTGCTAGCCCCGTCTTAAATGAGCAGTTCTTC
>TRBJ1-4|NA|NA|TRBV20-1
CSASGHNEKLFF
TGCAGTGCTAGCGGACATAATGAAAAACTGTTTTTT
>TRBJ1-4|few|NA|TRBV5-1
CASSPGVDEKLFF
TGCGCCAGCAGCCCCGGCGTTGATGAAAAACTGTTTTTT
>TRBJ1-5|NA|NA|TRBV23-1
CASSQVARGGNQPQHF
TGCGCCAGCAGTCAAGTAGCCAGGGGAGGGAATCAGCCCCAGCATTTT
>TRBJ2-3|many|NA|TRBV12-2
CASRYHPHRGSQTDTQYF
TGTGCAAGTCGCTACCATCCGCATCGAGGGTCTCAGACAGATACGCAGTATTTT
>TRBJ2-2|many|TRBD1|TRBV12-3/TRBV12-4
CASRMQGAGELFF
TGTGCCAGCCGTATGCAGGGGGCCGGGGAGCTGTTTTTT
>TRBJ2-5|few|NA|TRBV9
CASSVEPREETQYF
TGTGCCAGCAGCGTAGAACCCAGGGAGGAGACCCAGTACTTC
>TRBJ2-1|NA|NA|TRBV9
CASSLRQGRGNEQFF
TGTGCCAGCAGCCTAAGGCAGGGTAGGGGCAATGAGCAGTTCTTC
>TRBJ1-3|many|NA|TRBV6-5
CASHGDPSGNTIYF
TGTGCCAGCCACGGGGATCCGTCTGGAAACACCATATATTTT
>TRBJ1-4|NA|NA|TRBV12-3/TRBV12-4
CASSPPGYNEKLFF
TGTGCCAGCAGTCCGCCGGGGTATAATGAAAAACTGTTTTTT
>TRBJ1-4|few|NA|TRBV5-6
CASSLNQGLGFRKLFF
TGTGCCAGCAGCTTGAACCAGGGCTTGGGATTTAGAAAACTGTTTTTT
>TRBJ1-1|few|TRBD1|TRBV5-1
CASSLETGGTEAFF
TGCGCCAGCAGCTTGGAGACAGGGGGCACTGAAGCTTTCTTT
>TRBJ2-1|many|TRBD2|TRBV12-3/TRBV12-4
CASTGTSSYNEQFF
TGTGCCAGCACCGGGACTAGCTCCTACAATGAGCAGTTCTTC
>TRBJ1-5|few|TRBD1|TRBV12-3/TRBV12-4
CASSLGRTGLHF
TGTGCCAGCAGTTTAGGAAGGACAGGCCTGCATTTT
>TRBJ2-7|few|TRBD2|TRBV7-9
CASSLGIGGSTYEQYF
TGTGCCAGCAGCTTAGGAATAGGCGGGAGTACTTACGAGCAGTACTTC
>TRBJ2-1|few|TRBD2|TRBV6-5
CASSKLADYYNEQFF
TGTGCCAGCAGTAAACTAGCGGACTACTACAATGAGCAGTTCTTC
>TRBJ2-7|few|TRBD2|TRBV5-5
CASSFPGLAGAYEQYF
TGTGCCAGCAGCTTTCCCGGACTAGCGGGAGCCTACGAGCAGTACTTC
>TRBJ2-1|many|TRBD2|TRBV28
CASSFWGGSTNNEQFF
TGTGCCAGCAGTTTTTGGGGCGGGAGTACCAACAATGAGCAGTTCTTC
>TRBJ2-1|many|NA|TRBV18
CASPPEIAGIEPSSYNEQFF
TGTGCCAGCCCCCCCGAGATAGCTGGGATAGAGCCAAGCTCCTACAATGAGCAGTTCTTC
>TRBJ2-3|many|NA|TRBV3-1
CASSQAEDTQYF
TGTGCCAGCAGCCAGGCCGAAGATACGCAGTATTTT